The clone carrying this TCR beta chain was recorded many times. Its antigen is not known. This record comes from a study of blood T cells in healthy people across ages. Then a second PCR, running roughly 7 to 11 cycles, was carried out with a sample-barcoded 5' primer and a J-beta primer mix. TCRdb passed the 5' RACE reads through MiXCR, listing each CDR3 protein once. This table holds 800,000 to 950,000 distinct CDR3 sequences, almost 30% found once. V dropped 8 bases and J dropped 0; count of bases not matched to a gene: 3. This CDR3 has 13 residues. Looked up from germline, CDR1 is ENHRY and CDR2 is SYGVKD. Broader study findings: Estimates of diversity drawn from one million T cells were considered underestimates.

In addition, the sample was reused for a study of T cells of mothers and their children. From that report: The data showed no persistent microchimeric T cell clones.

The chain links TRBV10-3 to TRBJ2-7; 8 bases match TRBD1. Sequenced sample: blood. The receptor was isolated from a woman in her forties in good health. The CDR3 here is CAILDRASYEQYF. For the CDR3, the DNA is TGTGCCATCTTGGACAGGGCCTCCTACGAGCAGTACTTC.